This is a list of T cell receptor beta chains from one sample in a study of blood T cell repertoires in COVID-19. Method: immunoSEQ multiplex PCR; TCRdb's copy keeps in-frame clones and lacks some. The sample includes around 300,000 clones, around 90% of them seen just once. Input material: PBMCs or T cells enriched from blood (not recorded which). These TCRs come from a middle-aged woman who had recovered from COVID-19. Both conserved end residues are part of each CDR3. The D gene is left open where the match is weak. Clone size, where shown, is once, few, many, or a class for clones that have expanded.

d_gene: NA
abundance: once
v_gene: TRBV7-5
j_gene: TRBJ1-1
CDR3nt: TGTGCCAGAAGCCACCGGCGACAGGGGTGGTACACTGAAGCTTTCTTT
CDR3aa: CARSHRRQGWYTEAFF

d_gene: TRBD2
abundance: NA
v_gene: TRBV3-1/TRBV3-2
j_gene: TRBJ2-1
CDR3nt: TGTGCCAGCAGCCAAGAGGGGCGACTAGCGGGGATTTACAATGAGCAGTTCTTC
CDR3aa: CASSQEGRLAGIYNEQFF

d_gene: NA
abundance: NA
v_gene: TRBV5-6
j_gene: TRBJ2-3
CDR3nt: TGTGCCAGCAGCTTGGGACTATTAGATACGCAGTATTTT
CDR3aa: CASSLGLLDTQYF

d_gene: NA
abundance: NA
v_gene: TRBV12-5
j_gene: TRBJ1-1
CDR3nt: TGTGCTAGTGGTTTGACCCCCAGGGGATCGGGGAACACTGAAGCTTTCTTT
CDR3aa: CASGLTPRGSGNTEAFF

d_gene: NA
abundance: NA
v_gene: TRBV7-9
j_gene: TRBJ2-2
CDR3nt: TGTGCCAGCAGCTTTGCACCCTTCCGGGGGATCCAAAGCGGCGGGGAGCTGTTTTTT
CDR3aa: CASSFAPFRGIQSGGELFF

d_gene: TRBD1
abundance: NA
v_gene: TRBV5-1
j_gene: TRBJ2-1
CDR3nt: TGCGCCAGCAGCCTCGATCGACAGGGGGGCTACAATGAGCAGTTCTTC
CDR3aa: CASSLDRQGGYNEQFF

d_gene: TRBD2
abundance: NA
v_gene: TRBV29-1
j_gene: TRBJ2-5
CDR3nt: TGCAGCGTTGGGGTCCCGGGACTAGCGGGAGTAGGAGAGACCCAGTACTTC
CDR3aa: CSVGVPGLAGVGETQYF

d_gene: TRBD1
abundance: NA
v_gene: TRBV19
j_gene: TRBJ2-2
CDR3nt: TGTGCCAGTAGTCCTCGGGGACAGGGTTGGGGCGGGGAGCTGTTTTTT
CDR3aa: CASSPRGQGWGGELFF

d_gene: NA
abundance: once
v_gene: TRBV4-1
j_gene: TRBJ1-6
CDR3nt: TGCGCCAGCAGCCAAGATTTGTGGGGCGCACCCCTCCACTTT
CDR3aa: CASSQDLWGAPLHF

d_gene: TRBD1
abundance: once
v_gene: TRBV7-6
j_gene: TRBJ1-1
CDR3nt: TGTGCCAGCAGCATGGGACAGGGATGGACTGAAGCTTTCTTT
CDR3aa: CASSMGQGWTEAFF

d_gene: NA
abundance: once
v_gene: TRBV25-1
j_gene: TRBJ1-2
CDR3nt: TGTGCCAGCAGTGACAGTTTCGGCTACACCTTC
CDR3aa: CASSDSFGYTF

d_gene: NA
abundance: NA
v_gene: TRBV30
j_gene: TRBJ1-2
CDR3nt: TGTGCCTGGAGTGGACCGGGGAACTATGGCTACACCTTC
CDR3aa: CAWSGPGNYGYTF

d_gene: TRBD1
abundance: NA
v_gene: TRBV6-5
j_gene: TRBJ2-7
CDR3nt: TGTGCCAGCAGCGACTTAGGACAGGGTTCCTACGAGCAGTACTTC
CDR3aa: CASSDLGQGSYEQYF

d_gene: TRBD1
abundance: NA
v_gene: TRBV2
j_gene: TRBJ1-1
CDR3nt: TGTGCCAGCAGCGCCTACAGGGGGAACACTGAAGCTTTCTTT
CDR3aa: CASSAYRGNTEAFF

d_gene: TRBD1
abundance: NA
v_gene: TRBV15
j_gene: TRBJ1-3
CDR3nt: TGTGCCACCAGCAGAAGACAGGGGAGCATTGGAAACACCATATATTTT
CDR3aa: CATSRRQGSIGNTIYF

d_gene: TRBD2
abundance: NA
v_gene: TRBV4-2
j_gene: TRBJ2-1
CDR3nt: TGTGCCAGCAGCCAAGAGGCGGCGGGAGGATGGTATGAGCAGTTCTTC
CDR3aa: CASSQEAAGGWYEQFF

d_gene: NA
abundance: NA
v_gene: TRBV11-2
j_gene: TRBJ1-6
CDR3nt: TGTGCCAGCAGCTTAGATCGGGGGACTACTTCACCCCTCCACTTT
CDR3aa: CASSLDRGTTSPLHF

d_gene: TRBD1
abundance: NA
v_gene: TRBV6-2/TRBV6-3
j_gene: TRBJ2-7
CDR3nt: TGTGCCAGCAGTAAGGGACAGGGGAACTACGAGCAGTACTTC
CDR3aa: CASSKGQGNYEQYF

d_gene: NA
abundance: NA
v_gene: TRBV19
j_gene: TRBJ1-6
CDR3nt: TGTGCCAGTAGTGCGAGTTCTCGCCGTATCTCACCCCTCCACTTT
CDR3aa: CASSASSRRISPLHF

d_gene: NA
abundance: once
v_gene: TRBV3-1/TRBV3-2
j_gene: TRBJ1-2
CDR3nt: TGTGCCAGCAGCCCCGGGGAGGGGGATGGCTACACCTTC
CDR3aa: CASSPGEGDGYTF

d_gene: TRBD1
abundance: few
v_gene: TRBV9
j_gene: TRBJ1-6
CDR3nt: TGTGCCAGCAGCGCCGAGGGAGACAGGGGGTATCGGAATTCACCCCTCCACTTT
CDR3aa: CASSAEGDRGYRNSPLHF

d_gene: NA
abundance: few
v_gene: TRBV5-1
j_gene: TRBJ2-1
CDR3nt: TGCGCCAGCAGCTTGGAGACAGTGGCTAATGAGCAGTTCTTC
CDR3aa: CASSLETVANEQFF

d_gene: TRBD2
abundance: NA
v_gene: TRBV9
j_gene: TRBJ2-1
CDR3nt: TGTGCCAGCAGCGTAGCTGGTAGCGGGTACAATGAGCAGTTCTTC
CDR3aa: CASSVAGSGYNEQFF

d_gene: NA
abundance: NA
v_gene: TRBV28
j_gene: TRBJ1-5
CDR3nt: TGTGCCAGCAGTAGTAGTCAGCCCCAGCATTTT
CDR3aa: CASSSSQPQHF

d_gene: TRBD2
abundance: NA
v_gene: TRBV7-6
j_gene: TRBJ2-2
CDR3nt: TGTGCCAGCAGCTTAGAGTGGGGACTAGCGGGGCGACCCTCCGGGGGGGAGCTGTTTTTT
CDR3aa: CASSLEWGLAGRPSGGELFF

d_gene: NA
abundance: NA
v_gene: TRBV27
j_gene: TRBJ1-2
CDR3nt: TGTGCCAGCAGTTCATTAAGCTCCGGAGGGCTGGGAGGCTACACCTTC
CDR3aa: CASSSLSSGGLGGYTF

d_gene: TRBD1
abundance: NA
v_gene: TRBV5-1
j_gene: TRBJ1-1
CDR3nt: TGCGCCAGCAGCTTACAGGGGAGCGGCACTGAAGCTTTCTTT
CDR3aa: CASSLQGSGTEAFF

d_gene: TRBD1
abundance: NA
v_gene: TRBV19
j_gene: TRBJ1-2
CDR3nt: TGTGCCAGCAGGACAGGGGGCGGCTATGGCTACACCTTC
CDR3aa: CASRTGGGYGYTF

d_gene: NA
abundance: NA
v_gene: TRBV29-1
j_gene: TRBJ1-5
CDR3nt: TGCAGCGTTTGGACTGGGGATCAGCCCCAGCATTTT
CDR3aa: CSVWTGDQPQHF

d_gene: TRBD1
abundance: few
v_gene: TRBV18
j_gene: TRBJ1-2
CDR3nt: TGTGCCAGCTCACCTACCGGCGCCAGGAGGGACAGGGTCGTAGATGGCTACACCTTC
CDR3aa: CASSPTGARRDRVVDGYTF

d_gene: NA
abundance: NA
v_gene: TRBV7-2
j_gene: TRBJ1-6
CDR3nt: TGTGCCAGCACTCGGGGGGAAGGTTCACCCCTCCACTTT
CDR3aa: CASTRGEGSPLHF

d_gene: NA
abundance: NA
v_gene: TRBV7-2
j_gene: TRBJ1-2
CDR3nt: TGTGCCAGCAGCTTAGCTCCGGCGGGGGTGGGGACTAACTATGGCTACACCTTC
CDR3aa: CASSLAPAGVGTNYGYTF

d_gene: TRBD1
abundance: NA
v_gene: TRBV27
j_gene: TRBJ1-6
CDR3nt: TGTGCCAGCAGCCACAGGGGAAGCTCCTATAATTCACCCCTCCACTTT
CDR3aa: CASSHRGSSYNSPLHF

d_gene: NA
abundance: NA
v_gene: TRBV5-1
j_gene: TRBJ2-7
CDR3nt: TGCGCCAGCAGCCCGGGACACCGAGACTCCTACGAGCAGTACTTC
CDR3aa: CASSPGHRDSYEQYF

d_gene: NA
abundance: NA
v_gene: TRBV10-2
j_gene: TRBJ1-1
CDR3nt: TGCGCCAGCAGCCGGGGTGCCGGGAACACTGAAGCTTTCTTT
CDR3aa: CASSRGAGNTEAFF

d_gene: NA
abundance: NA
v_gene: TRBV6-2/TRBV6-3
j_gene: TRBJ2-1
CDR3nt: TGTGCCAGCAGTTATCAGGGGATCCCCTACAATGAGCAGTTCTTC
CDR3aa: CASSYQGIPYNEQFF

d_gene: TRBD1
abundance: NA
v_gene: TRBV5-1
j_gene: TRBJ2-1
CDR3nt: TGCGCCAGCTCCCGAGACAGGGGGGACAATGAGCAGTTCTTC
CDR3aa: CASSRDRGDNEQFF

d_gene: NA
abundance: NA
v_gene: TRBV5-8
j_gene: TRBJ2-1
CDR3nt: TGTGCCAGCAGCTTGTACGTAACCGGGGATGAGCAGTTCTTC
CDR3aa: CASSLYVTGDEQFF

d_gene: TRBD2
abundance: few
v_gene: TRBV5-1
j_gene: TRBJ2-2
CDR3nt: TGCGCCAGCAGCTTGCGGTCGGGAGGGGACACCGGGGAGCTGTTTTTT
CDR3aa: CASSLRSGGDTGELFF

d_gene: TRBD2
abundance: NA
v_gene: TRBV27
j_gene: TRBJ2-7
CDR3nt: TGTGCCAGCAGTCCCATAGGGACTAGCGCCTCCTACGAGCAGTACTTC
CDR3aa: CASSPIGTSASYEQYF

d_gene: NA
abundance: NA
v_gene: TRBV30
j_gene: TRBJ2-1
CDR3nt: TGTGCCTGGAGTCCAGGGAACATCTACAATGAGCAGTTCTTC
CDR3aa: CAWSPGNIYNEQFF

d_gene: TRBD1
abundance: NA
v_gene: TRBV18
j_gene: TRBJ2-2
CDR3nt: TGTGCCAGCTCACCACCAAGGGACAGGGCCACCGGGGAGCTGTTTTTT
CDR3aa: CASSPPRDRATGELFF

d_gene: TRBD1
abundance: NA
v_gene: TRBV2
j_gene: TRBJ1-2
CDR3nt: TGTGCCAGCAGTTCGCGACAGGGGTATGGCTACACCTTC
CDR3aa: CASSSRQGYGYTF

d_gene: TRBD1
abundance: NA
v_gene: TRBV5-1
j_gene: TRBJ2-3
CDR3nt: TGCGCCAGCAGCCCCGGGACAGGCACAGATACGCAGTATTTT
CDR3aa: CASSPGTGTDTQYF

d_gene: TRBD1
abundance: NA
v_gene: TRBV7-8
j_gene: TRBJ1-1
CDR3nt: TGTGCCAGCAGCCCCAGGACAGGGGGCCGGACTGAAGCTTTCTTT
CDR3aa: CASSPRTGGRTEAFF

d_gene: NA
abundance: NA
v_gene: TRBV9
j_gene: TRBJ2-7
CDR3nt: TGTGCCAGCAGCGTAGGTCCGGCGGGATGGAACGAGCAGTACTTC
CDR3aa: CASSVGPAGWNEQYF

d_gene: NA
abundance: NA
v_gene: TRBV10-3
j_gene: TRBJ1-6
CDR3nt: TGTGCCATCAGCGAGGAGACAGCAAATTCACCCCTCCACTTT
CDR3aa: CAISEETANSPLHF

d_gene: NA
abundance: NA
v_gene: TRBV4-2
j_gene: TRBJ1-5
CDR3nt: TGTGCCAGCAGCCACGGGGGAGGCAATCAGCCCCAGCATTTT
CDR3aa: CASSHGGGNQPQHF

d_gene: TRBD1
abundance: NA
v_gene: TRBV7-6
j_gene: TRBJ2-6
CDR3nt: TGTGCCAGCAGCCCAACAGGGGGCTCTGGGGCCAACGTCCTGACTTTC
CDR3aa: CASSPTGGSGANVLTF

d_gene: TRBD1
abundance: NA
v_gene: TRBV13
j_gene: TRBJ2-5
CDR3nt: TGTGCCAGCAGCTCCTCCCGGGACAGGGTACCGGAGACCCAGTACTTC
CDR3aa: CASSSSRDRVPETQYF

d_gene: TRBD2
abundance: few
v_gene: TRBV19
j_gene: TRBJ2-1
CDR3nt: TGTGCCAGTACCGGGCGCGGGAGGGGGTGGAATGAGCAGTTCTTC
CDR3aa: CASTGRGRGWNEQFF

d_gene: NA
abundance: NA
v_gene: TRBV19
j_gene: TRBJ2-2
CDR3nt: TGTGCCAGTAGTATAGCGAGTTACACCGGGGAGCTGTTTTTT
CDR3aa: CASSIASYTGELFF

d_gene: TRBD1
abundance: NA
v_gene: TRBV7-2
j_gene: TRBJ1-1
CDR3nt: TGTGCCAGCAGCTTAGATACGGACAGGGGAGCTTTCTTT
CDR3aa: CASSLDTDRGAFF

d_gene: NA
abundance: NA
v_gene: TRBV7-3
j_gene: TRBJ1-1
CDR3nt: TGTGCCAGCAGCGTGGGACTGACGAACACTGAAGCTTTCTTT
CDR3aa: CASSVGLTNTEAFF

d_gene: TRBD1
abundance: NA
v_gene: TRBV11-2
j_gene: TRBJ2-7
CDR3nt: TGTGCCAGCAGTCCTCGGACAGGGAGAGGCTACGAGCAGTACTTC
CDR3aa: CASSPRTGRGYEQYF

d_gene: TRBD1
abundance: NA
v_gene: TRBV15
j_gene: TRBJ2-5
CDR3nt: TGTGCCACCAGCAGGGACAGGGGTAAAGAGACCCAGTACTTC
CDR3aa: CATSRDRGKETQYF

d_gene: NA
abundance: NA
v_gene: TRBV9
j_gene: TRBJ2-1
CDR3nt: TGTGCCAGCAGCGTAGGTGTGGATGTGAGACAGGTTACCCATGAGCAGTTCTTC
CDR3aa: CASSVGVDVRQVTHEQFF

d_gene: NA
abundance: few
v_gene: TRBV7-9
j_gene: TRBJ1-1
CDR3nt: TGTGCCAGCAGCATGGGACACTTGAACACTGAAGCTTTCTTT
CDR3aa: CASSMGHLNTEAFF

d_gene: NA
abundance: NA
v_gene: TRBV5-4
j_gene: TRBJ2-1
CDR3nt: TGTGCCAGCAGCTTGGCCCCCGAGAGTTACAATGAGCAGTTCTTC
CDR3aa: CASSLAPESYNEQFF

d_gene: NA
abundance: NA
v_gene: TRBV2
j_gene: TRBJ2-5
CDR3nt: TGTGCCAGCAGAACAGGGCGGATGGGGCAAGAGACCCAGTACTTC
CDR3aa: CASRTGRMGQETQYF